Presented here are 18 T cell receptor beta chains from one specimen sequenced in a study of neurological immune-mediated disorders. Using its own MiXCR run on the 5' RACE reads, TCRdb lists one record per CDR3 protein. This sample has 50,000 to 80,000 distinct CDR3 sequences; 4.5% to 5.5% occur once, and the top ten carry 6.9%. Input material: PBMCs. All receptors derive from a man between 25 and 39 years old with multiple sclerosis.

This clonotype came up a few times. Given a much more abundant clone one base away, this may be a read error. This rearrangement joins TRBV20-1 to TRBJ1-1; tentative D call: TRBD1 (6 bases). There are 13 residues in the CDR3. The germline V gene has CDR1 DFQATT and CDR2 SNEGSKA (reference sequence). V shed 3 bases and J shed 2 bases, with 10 bases lying between them. The CDR3 region is CSASGTTNTEAFF. For the CDR3, the DNA is TGCAGTGCTAGTGGGACAACAAACACTGAAGCTTTCTTT.

This clonotype was seen more than once but under ten times. The junction and the germline gene differ at one end; a read error may be behind it. The rearrangement joins TRBV18 to TRBJ1-5; D gene uncertain. The CDR3 covers 16 residues. From germline, CDR1 is KGHSH and CDR2 LQKENI. The CDR3 is CASSPQAGNSNQPQNF. CDR3 sequence (DNA): TGTGCCAGCTCACCACAGGCGGGGAATAGCAATCAGCCCCAGAATTTT.

The table lists this clonotype with a few counts. The V call is TRBV5-1, the J call TRBJ1-1, with TRBD1 identical over 7 bases. With 2 bases clipped from V and 1 base from J, the junction kept 5 bases outside the gene matches. The CDR3 extends over 15 amino acids. CDR1 is SGHRS, CDR2 YFSETQ, per germline. The CDR3 here is CASSFFHRGNTEAFF. CDR3 coding DNA: TGCGCCAGCAGCTTTTTTCACAGGGGGAACACTGAAGCTTTCTTT.

At least ten counts were recorded for this clonotype. The chain couples TRBV6-5 to TRBJ1-1; tentatively, D is TRBD1 (6 bases). Between the trimmed V and J ends, which lost 0 bases and 5 bases, there was a span of 10 bases. Germline loops: CDR1 MNHEY, CDR2 SVGAGI. There are 14 residues in the CDR3. The CDR3 sequence: CASSYSQGRTEAFF. CDR3 DNA sequence: TGTGCCAGCAGTTACTCCCAGGGGCGGACTGAAGCTTTCTTT.

This clonotype was observed many times. The chain couples TRBV24-1 to TRBJ2-7; tentatively, D is TRBD1 or TRBD2 (5 bases each). CDR3 size: 16 residues. V lost 4 bases and J 2 bases, leaving 17 bases between the germline ends. CDR1 is KGHDR, CDR2 SFDVKD, per germline. CDR3 sequence: CATSDWDRSHPYEQYF. The CDR3 DNA reads TGTGCCACCAGTGACTGGGACCGCTCTCACCCCTACGAGCAGTACTTC.

This clonotype occurred many times. This chain connects TRBV7-9 to TRBJ2-2, with TRBD1 as a possible D gene (6 bases). This CDR3 is built from 15 residues. V was clipped by 4 bases and J by 3 bases, with 12 bases between them. From germline, CDR1 is SEHNR and CDR2 FQNEAQ (reference sequence). CDR3 DNA sequence: TGTGCCAGCAGCTCCCGGGACACCCACACCGGGGAGCTGTTTTTT. Protein product: CASSSRDTHTGELFF.

Comments on this clonotype: One junction end disagrees with the germline gene, perhaps due to a read error. The J gene is TRBJ2-5, the V gene TRBV6-5; no reliable D call. The CDR3 totals 15 residues. The germline gives CDR1 MNHEY, CDR2 SVGAGI. As DNA, the CDR3 is TGTGCCAGCAGTTACTCCTCCCCTACTCAAGGGACCCAGTACTTC. This codes for CASSYSSPTQGTQYF.

This clonotype was observed many times. This chain links TRBV5-1 with TRBJ1-1; D perhaps matches TRBD1 (5 bases). The germline CDR1 and CDR2 sequences are SGHRS and YFSETQ. CDR3 length: 17 amino acids. The germline V and J ends were trimmed by 0 bases and 1 base, with 16 bases remaining between them. The DNA of the CDR3 is TGCGCCAGCAGCTTGGCGGGGGGGAGACTCGAGAACACTGAAGCTTTCTTT. Translation gives CASSLAGGRLENTEAFF.

This clonotype was seen more than once but under ten times. The junction differs from germline at one of its ends, possibly a read error. The chain carries TRBV3-1 and TRBJ1-5, with D possibly being TRBD1 (6 bases). CDR1 is LGHDT, CDR2 YNNKEL, per germline (reference sequence). CDR3 length: 14 amino acids. The CDR3 coding sequence is TGTGCCAGCAGCCATAGGACAGCGAATCAGCCCCAGAATTTT. Translation: CASSHRTANQPQNF.

The chain uses TRBV7-7 and TRBJ1-5, with a weak D call TRBD1 (6 bases). V lost 3 bases to trimming and J lost 7 bases, with 10 bases between them. CDR3 size: 13 residues. From germline, CDR1 is SSHAT and CDR2 FNYEAQ (reference sequence). CDR3 region: CASSLGAGQPQHF. CDR3 coding DNA: TGTGCCAGCAGCTTGGGGGCAGGACAGCCCCAGCATTTT.

The chain links TRBV5-1 to TRBJ2-3; D possibly corresponds to TRBD1 (5 bases). The CDR3 is 15 amino acids. Germline V CDR1 and CDR2: SGHRS, YFSETQ. V was clipped by 1 base and J by 5 bases, with 14 bases between them. The CDR3 region has the DNA TGCGCCAGCAGCTTGAGCCAGGGCCCGGGAGATACGCAGTATTTT. This sequence encodes CASSLSQGPGDTQYF.

This clonotype was recorded many times. This sequence joins TRBV7-9 and TRBJ1-6; 7 positions agree with TRBD1. V lost 4 bases and J lost 10; bases outside the gene matches: 7. Germline assignment: CDR1 SEHNR and CDR2 FQNEAQ (reference sequence). The CDR3 has 14 residues. Written as DNA, the CDR3 is TGTGCCAGCAGCTCCACAGGGGAAAGCTCACCCCTCCACTTT. Protein product: CASSSTGESSPLHF.

The CDR3 loop is CASSLDITDTQYF. CDR3 nucleotide sequence: TGCGCCAGCAGCTTGGATATCACAGATACGCAGTATTTT. This chain links TRBV5-1 with TRBJ2-3, with D unresolved. Germline V gene lookup returns CDR1 SGHRS and CDR2 YFSETQ. This CDR3 is built from 13 residues. With 0 bases removed from V and 2 bases from J, the gap between germline ends came to 4 bases.

This clonotype was seen many times. The rearrangement links TRBV29-1 to TRBJ1-5, with 7 bases aligning to TRBD1. This CDR3 is 14 amino acids long. Germline CDR1 SQVTM, CDR2 ANQGSEA. V gave up 7 bases and J gave up 0 bases; unmatched junction bases: 6. The CDR3 DNA reads as TGCAGCGCTACGACAGGGTATAGCAATCAGCCCCAGCATTTT. It encodes CSATTGYSNQPQHF. Using reference TRBV29-1 and TRBJ1-5 for the parts outside the CDR3, the full variable domain is SAVISQKPSRDICQRGTSLTIQCQVDSQVTMMFWYRQQPGQSLTLIATANQGSEATYESGFVIDKFPISRPNLTFSTLTVSNMSPEDSSIYLCSATTGYSNQPQHFGDGTRLSIL.

This clonotype has a count of ten or more. The chain recombines TRBV5-1 with TRBJ2-7, with a weak D call TRBD2 (5 bases). V dropped 2 bases and J dropped 2 bases, with 8 bases sitting between them. This CDR3 comprises 13 residues. CDR1 is SGHRS, CDR2 YFSETQ, per germline. CDR3 sequence: CASSLRGAYEQYV. CDR3 DNA sequence: TGCGCCAGCAGCTTACGGGGAGCCTACGAGCAGTACGTC.

The genes are TRBV9 and TRBJ1-5; D is perhaps TRBD1 (5 bases). This CDR3 has 15 amino acids. The V end was cut by 0 bases, the J end by 7 bases, with 14 bases between. Germline values: CDR1 SGDLS, CDR2 YYNGEE. CDR3 loop: CASSVDGPSGQPQHF. CDR3 nucleotide sequence: TGTGCCAGCAGCGTAGATGGTCCCTCAGGGCAGCCCCAGCATTTT.

This clonotype was counted at least ten times. The V and J genes are TRBV29-1 and TRBJ2-1; TRBD1 agrees at 7 bases. V lost 7 bases, J lost 6 bases, and 9 bases stayed unmatched. The CDR3 spans 13 residues. Germline V gene sequence: CDR1 SQVTM, CDR2 ANQGSEA. CDR3 residues: CSGFRDRANEQFF. The CDR3 DNA sequence: TGCAGCGGATTCCGGGACAGAGCCAATGAGCAGTTCTTC.

There are many counts of this clonotype. The chain couples TRBV6-5 to TRBJ1-4; no definite D call. CDR1 is MNHEY, CDR2 SVGAGI, per germline. This CDR3 region has 14 residues. Trimming stripped 6 bases from V and 5 bases from J, with 13 bases between. CDR3 sequence reads: CASRSSGLNEKLFF. The CDR3 bases are TGTGCCAGCAGAAGTAGTGGGCTAAATGAAAAACTGTTTTTT.